The 2 T cell receptor beta chains below come from one sample, sequenced in a study of Graves' ophthalmopathy and Graves' hyperthyroidism. The sequenced template was RNA, covering the TCR beta CDR3 region. An opening RT-PCR round employed HTBI primers and preceded a second-round multiplex PCR. TCRdb re-derived calls from the multiplex PCR reads in MiXCR, one entry per CDR3 protein. The table has about 210,000 distinct CDR3 sequences, 25% to 30% seen once. Source material: peripheral blood. The receptors were gathered from a man aged 50-59 years with Graves' ophthalmopathy.

The V and J genes are TRBV6-4 and TRBJ1-5, with D unresolved. From germline, CDR1 is MRHNA and CDR2 SNTAGT. This CDR3 is built from 17 residues. V lost 2 bases and J 7 bases, leaving 21 bases between the germline ends. CDR3 in amino acids: CASSDPAYGLPGQPQHF. DNA of the CDR3: TGTGCCAGCAGTGACCCAGCATATGGCCTACCAGGACAGCCCCAGCATTTT.

The J gene is TRBJ1-1, the V gene TRBV6-1; tentative D call: TRBD1 (5 bases). Germline V gene data show CDR1 as MNHNS and CDR2 as SASEGT. V was clipped by 5 bases and J by 5 bases, with 18 bases between them. The CDR3 sequence is 15 residues long. CDR3 sequence reads: CASSRLGREWTEAFF. CDR3 nucleotide sequence: TGTGCCAGCAGTCGACTGGGACGGGAGTGGACTGAAGCTTTCTTT.